This note documents a single T cell receptor beta chain sequence. The table came from immunoSEQ multiplex PCR; TCRdb's copy has only in-frame clones and leaves some out. The sample contains around 230,000 clones, 88% of which appear only once. The germline V gene has CDR1 MNHEY and CDR2 SVGAGI. The length of the CDR3 is 12 residues. The V and J ends lost 6 bases and 5 bases respectively, with 11 bases between them. The sample is drawn from a study of blood T cell repertoires in COVID-19. The source material was peripheral blood. The TCR was taken from a man aged 35-49 years with acute or convalescent COVID-19. The rearrangement links TRBV6-5 to TRBJ2-7, with a weak D call TRBD1 (6 bases). The CDR3 DNA reads TGTGCCAGCAGGCGACAGGTCGACGAGCAGTACTTC. Residues: CASRRQVDEQYF.